These 20 T cell receptor beta chains were all obtained from the same sample, sequenced in a study of blood T cell repertoires in COVID-19. Repertoires were generated with immunoSEQ multiplex PCR, while TCRdb's copy carries only in-frame clones and drops some. The profile covers approximately 210,000 clones, with about 83% appearing a single time and roughly 8% taken by the ten largest. Sequenced material: peripheral blood. The receptors were gathered from a woman aged 50 to 65 with active or convalescent COVID-19.

Turning to this clone: The identical CDR3 is also encoded by other nucleotide sequences in the sample. The chain recombines TRBV7-3 with TRBJ2-3; D call uncertain. Trimming shortened V by 5 bases and J by 2 bases, and 5 bases separated the two germline ends. The CDR3 contains 12 residues. Germline-derived CDR1 and CDR2 are SGHTA and FQGTGA. CDR3 sequence (DNA): TGTGCCAGCAGCCCTAACACAGATACGCAGTATTTT. The encoded protein is CASSPNTDTQYF.

CDR3 nucleotide sequence: TGTGCCAGCAGCCAAGGAGGCCACGAGCAGTACTTC. Translation gives CASSQGGHEQYF. J is TRBJ2-7 and V is TRBV3-1 (or the pseudogene TRBV3-2); D uncertain. The V end was cut by 1 base, the J end by 5 bases, with 6 bases between. From germline, CDR1 is LGHDT and CDR2 YNNKEL (reference sequence). The CDR3 has 12 residues.

This clone was recorded once. The J gene is TRBJ1-2, the V gene TRBV27; 8 bases fit TRBD1. The length of the CDR3 is 12 residues. J gave up 8 bases and V 5 bases, and 4 bases lay outside the gene matches. CDR1 and CDR2 (germline): MNHEY, SMNVEV (reference sequence). In DNA form, the CDR3 reads TGTGCCAGCAGTGCCCGGACAGGGGGCTACACCTTC. Its translation is CASSARTGGYTF.

This rearrangement joins TRBV27 to TRBJ1-4; 9 nucleotides line up with TRBD1. This CDR3 spans 15 amino acids. Germline CDR1 reads MNHEY; CDR2 reads SMNVEV (reference sequence). The V gene end was trimmed by 4 bases and the J gene end by 10 bases; junction bases not matched to a gene: 10. This chain's CDR3 is CASSSGQGWGAKLFF. DNA of the CDR3: TGTGCCAGCAGTTCCGGACAGGGGTGGGGGGCAAAACTGTTTTTT.

The chain links TRBV6-5 to TRBJ1-2, with D perhaps TRBD1 (6 bases). The CDR3 totals 14 residues. CDR1 is MNHEY, CDR2 SVGAGI, per germline. V gave up 2 bases and J gave up 6 bases, with 13 bases separating them. The CDR3 nucleotides read TGTGCCAGCAGTTACGGGAGGGGGTCGGATGGCTACACCTTC. As protein: CASSYGRGSDGYTF.

The chain combines TRBV25-1 with TRBJ1-3; the match to TRBD1 covers 8 bases. The trim removed 8 bases at V and 4 bases at J, leaving 10 bases unmatched. This CDR3 spans 15 amino acids. CDR1 MGHDK and CDR2 SYGVNS come from the germline V gene. CDR3 DNA sequence: TGTGCCAGCTCGCTCCAGGGGGCAGGAGGAAACACCATATATTTT. It codes for CASSLQGAGGNTIYF.

This clone was seen once. The J gene is TRBJ2-7, the V gene TRBV7-9, with 8 bases fitting TRBD2. Germline CDR1 reads SEHNR; CDR2 reads FQNEAQ (reference sequence). The CDR3 is 14 residues long. J lost 6 bases, V lost 5 bases, and 9 bases had no gene match. The CDR3 reads CASSVGLAYGEQYF. CDR3 bases: TGTGCCAGCAGCGTAGGACTAGCCTATGGCGAGCAGTACTTC.

V usage is TRBV13 and J usage is TRBJ1-1, with unresolved D. The ends were cut back, 4 bases at V and 0 bases at J, with 12 bases in the middle. The CDR3 has 15 amino acids. CDR1 and CDR2 from the germline V gene are PRHDT and FYEKMQ (reference sequence). The CDR3 loop is CASSSRSTLNTEAFF. CDR3 nucleotide sequence: TGTGCCAGCAGCTCCCGATCGACACTGAACACTGAAGCTTTCTTT.

CDR3 protein: CASSLVGGDWEKLFF. DNA of the CDR3: TGTGCCAGCAGCTTAGTAGGGGGGGACTGGGAAAAACTGTTTTTT. The chain employs TRBV11-2 and TRBJ1-4, with D perhaps matching TRBD1 (6 bases). Germline V gene data show CDR1 as SGHAT and CDR2 as FQNNGV. V was cut by 1 base and J by 8 bases, with 14 bases left in between. The CDR3 is 15 residues long. The full variable domain, in which reference TRBV11-2 and TRBJ1-4 provide the parts outside the CDR3, is EAGVAQSPRYKIIEKRQSVAFWCNPISGHATLYWYQQILGQGPKLLIQFQNNGVVDDSQLPKDRFSAERLKGVDSTLKIQPAKLEDSAVYLCASSLVGGDWEKLFFGSGTQLSVL.

The rearrangement links TRBV28 to TRBJ2-1; 14 bases fit TRBD2. CDR3 length: 15 amino acids. Germline CDR1 reads MDHEN; CDR2 reads SYDVKM. V dropped 5 bases and J dropped 9; count of bases not matched to a gene: 6. The CDR3 is CASSIRGLAGVEQFF. The CDR3 DNA reads TGTGCCAGCAGTATCAGGGGACTAGCGGGAGTTGAGCAGTTCTTC.

The chain uses TRBV5-1 and TRBJ2-3; TRBD1 matches at 8 bases. Germline trimming cut 0 bases from V and 5 bases from J; bases unmatched to any gene: 5. The CDR3 totals 15 residues. Looked up from germline, CDR1 is SGHRS and CDR2 is YFSETQ. Written as DNA, the CDR3 is TGCGCCAGCAGCTTGGGGGGGACAGGCGGAGATACGCAGTATTTT. Protein sequence: CASSLGGTGGDTQYF.

This sequence joins TRBV5-1 and TRBJ2-7, with 12 bases matching TRBD2. V lost 4 bases to trimming and J lost 3 bases; unmatched junction nucleotides: 14. Germline values: CDR1 SGHRS, CDR2 YFSETQ. The length of the CDR3 is 18 residues. The CDR3, as DNA: TGCGCCAGCAGCCTATCCCTGACTAGCGGGAGTGTGAGCTACGAGCAGTACTTC. Translating gives CASSLSLTSGSVSYEQYF. The variable domain in full, with the rest retrieved from reference TRBV5-1 and TRBJ2-7, is KAGVTQTPRYLIKTRGQQVTLSCSPISGHRSVSWYQQTPGQGLQFLFEYFSETQRNKGNFPGRFSGRQFSNSRSEMNVSTLELGDSALYLCASSLSLTSGSVSYEQYFGPGTRLTVT.

A few counts support this clone. This chain uses TRBV28 with TRBJ1-1, with D tentatively TRBD1 (5 bases). V shed 6 bases and J shed 7 bases, with 18 bases lying between them. Germline lookup yields CDR1 MDHEN and CDR2 SYDVKM. This CDR3 contains 14 residues. CDR3 DNA: TGTGCCAGCAGGCCCACGCGGGACGGACGTGAAGCTTTCTTT. Amino acids: CASRPTRDGREAFF. Based on the CDR3 plus reference TRBV28 and TRBJ1-1, the full variable domain is DVKVTQSSRYLVKRTGEKVFLECVQDMDHENMFWYRQDPGLGLRLIYFSYDVKMKEKGDIPEGYSVSREKKERFSLILESASTNQTSMYLCASRPTRDGREAFFGQGTRLTVV.

This chain uses TRBV11-1 with TRBJ2-7; D is uncertain. The V gene's germline CDR1 is SGHAT and CDR2 FQDESV (reference sequence). The V gene lost 0 bases and the J gene lost 0 bases, with 18 bases spanning the gap. There are 18 residues in the CDR3. The CDR3 DNA reads as TGTGCCAGCAGCTTAGCGCTAAGTGGCAGGATGTCCTCCTACGAGCAGTACGTC. This encodes CASSLALSGRMSSYEQYV.

This clone was detected a few times. The chain combines TRBV5-1 with TRBJ2-2; a weak D match, TRBD1 (6 bases). This CDR3 comprises 15 residues. The ends were cut back, 0 bases at V and 3 bases at J, with 9 bases in the middle. Germline V gene sequence: CDR1 SGHRS, CDR2 YFSETQ. CDR3 sequence (DNA): TGCGCCAGCAGCTTGGATCCAGGGGACACCGGGGAGCTGTTTTTT. Translation gives CASSLDPGDTGELFF.

The V gene is TRBV23-1, the J gene TRBJ2-1, with 8 bases that match TRBD2. TRBV23-1 is noted as an ORF with a role that remains uncertain. Germline trimming cut 0 bases from V and 4 bases from J; bases unmatched to any gene: 5. This CDR3 comprises 16 residues. In DNA, the CDR3 is TGCGCCAGCAGTCAATCAGGACTAGCTGAATACAATGAGCAGTTCTTC. Amino acids: CASSQSGLAEYNEQFF.

The CDR3 sequence is CASSPQVPSTEAFF. In DNA, the CDR3 is TGTGCCAGCAGTCCCCAAGTCCCGAGCACTGAAGCTTTCTTT. The V gene is TRBV28, the J gene TRBJ1-1; D call uncertain. The CDR3 length is 14 residues. Trimming removed 5 bases from V and 4 bases from J, with 14 bases in between. Looked up from germline, CDR1 is MDHEN and CDR2 is SYDVKM.

V gene TRBV28 combines with J gene TRBJ2-7; TRBD1 might be the D (6 bases). CDR1 and CDR2 from the germline V gene are MDHEN and SYDVKM. This CDR3 contains 15 residues. V lost 0 bases and J 0 bases, leaving 9 bases between the germline ends. DNA of the CDR3: TGTGCCAGCAGTTTATGGGGGGCTCACTCCTACGAGCAGTACTTC. Amino acid sequence: CASSLWGAHSYEQYF.

This sequence joins TRBV11-3 and TRBJ2-2; tentatively, D is TRBD1 (5 bases). The germline gives CDR1 SGHNT, CDR2 YENEEA. The CDR3 is 13 residues long. The germline V and J ends were trimmed by 4 bases and 5 bases, with 8 bases remaining between them. The CDR3 spells CASSSGPTGELFF. The DNA for the CDR3 is TGTGCCAGCAGCTCAGGGCCAACCGGGGAGCTGTTTTTT.

CDR3 sequence: CASSGGQGMGRTDTQYF. In DNA, the CDR3 is TGTGCCAGCAGTGGGGGCCAGGGGATGGGGCGGACAGATACGCAGTATTTT. This rearrangement joins TRBV6-1 to TRBJ2-3; tentative D call: TRBD1 (6 bases). Deletions cut 4 bases from V and 3 bases from J, with 20 bases between. The CDR3 runs to 17 residues. CDR1 is MNHNS, CDR2 SASEGT, per germline.